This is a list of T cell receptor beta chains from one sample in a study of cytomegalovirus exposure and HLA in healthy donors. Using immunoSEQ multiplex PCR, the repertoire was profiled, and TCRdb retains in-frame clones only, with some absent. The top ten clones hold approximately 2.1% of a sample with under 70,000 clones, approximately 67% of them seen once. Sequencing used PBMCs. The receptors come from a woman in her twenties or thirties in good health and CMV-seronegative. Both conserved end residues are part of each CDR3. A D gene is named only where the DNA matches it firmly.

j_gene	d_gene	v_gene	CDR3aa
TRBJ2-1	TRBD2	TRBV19	CASSIGGWGGGRYEQFF
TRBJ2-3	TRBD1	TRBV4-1	CASSQLTGVTDTQYF
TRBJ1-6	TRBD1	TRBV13	CASSIGQVSYNSPLHF
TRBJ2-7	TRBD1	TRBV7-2	CASSLGGTGRGNYEQYF
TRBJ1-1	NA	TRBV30	CAWRDQQGNTEAFF
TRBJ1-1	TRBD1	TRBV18	CASSPRQGGTAEAFF
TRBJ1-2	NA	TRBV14	CASSQQQGNYGYTF
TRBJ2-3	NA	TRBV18	CASSPNGGHRTDTQYF
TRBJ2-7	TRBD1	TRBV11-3	CASSFQGASYEQYF
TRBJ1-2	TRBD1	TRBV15	CATSIRTGSGYTF
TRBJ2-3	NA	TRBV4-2	CASSPPGSDTQYF
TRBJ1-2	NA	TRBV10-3	CAISEEETYGYTF
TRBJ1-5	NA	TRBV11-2	CASSLERGQPQHF
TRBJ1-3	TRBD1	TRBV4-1	CASSRGDSQTGNTIYF
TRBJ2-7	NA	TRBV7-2	CASSSDNYEQYF
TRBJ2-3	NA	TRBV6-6	CASSYTSEADTQYF
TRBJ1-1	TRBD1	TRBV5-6	CASSSWTGSNTEAFF
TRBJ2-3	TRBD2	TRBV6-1	CASGGGGGTDTQYF
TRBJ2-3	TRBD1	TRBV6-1	CASNHGQGKKDTQYF
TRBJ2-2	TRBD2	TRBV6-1	CASTDTGRGGFGELFF
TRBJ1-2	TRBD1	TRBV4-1	CASSQLTGVGYGYTF
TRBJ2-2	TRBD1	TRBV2	CASSHGTGDDTRELFF
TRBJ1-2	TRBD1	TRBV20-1	CSAAGGDGYTF
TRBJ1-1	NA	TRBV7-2	CASSPRNLRAHLFF
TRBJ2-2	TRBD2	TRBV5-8	CASSRLAGVNTGELFF
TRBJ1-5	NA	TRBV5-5	CASSPGTTSNQPQHF
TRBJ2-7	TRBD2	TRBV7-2	CASSLEGRGARDEQYF
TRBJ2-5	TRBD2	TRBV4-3	CASSPGLAQETQYF
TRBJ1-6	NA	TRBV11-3	CASSLDGPPNSPLHF
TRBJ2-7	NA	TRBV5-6	CASSSTGLYEQYF
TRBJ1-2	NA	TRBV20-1	CSANSNYGYTF
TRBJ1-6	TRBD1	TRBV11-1	CASSPGVGQVAGSLHF
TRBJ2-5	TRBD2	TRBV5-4	CASSPNGGAETQYF
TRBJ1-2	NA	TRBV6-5	CASTQTGMSYYGYTF
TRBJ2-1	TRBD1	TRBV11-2	CASSLARGLTIYNEQFF